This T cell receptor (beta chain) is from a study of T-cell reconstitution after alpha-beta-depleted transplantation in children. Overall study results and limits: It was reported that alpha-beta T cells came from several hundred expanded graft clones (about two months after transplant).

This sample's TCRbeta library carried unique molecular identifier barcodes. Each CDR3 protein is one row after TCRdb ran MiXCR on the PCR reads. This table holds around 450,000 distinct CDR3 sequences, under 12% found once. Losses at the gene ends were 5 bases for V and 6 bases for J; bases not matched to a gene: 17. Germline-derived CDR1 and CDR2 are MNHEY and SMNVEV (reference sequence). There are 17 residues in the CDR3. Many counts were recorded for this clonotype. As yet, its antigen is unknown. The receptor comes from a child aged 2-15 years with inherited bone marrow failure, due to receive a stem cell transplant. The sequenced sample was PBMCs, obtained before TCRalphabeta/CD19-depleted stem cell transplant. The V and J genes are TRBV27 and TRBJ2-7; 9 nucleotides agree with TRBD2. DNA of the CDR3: TGTGCCAGCAGTCCACCCAAGTGGGTAGCGGGAGTTGGCGAGCAGTACTTC. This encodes CASSPPKWVAGVGEQYF.